The 28 T cell receptor beta chains below come from one sample, sequenced in a study of cytomegalovirus exposure and HLA in healthy donors. With 60 Vbeta and 13 Jbeta primers, the PCR was carried out. TCRdb's copy holds only in-frame clones and misses some; the assay was immunoSEQ multiplex PCR. The sample lists under 150,000 clones; about four fifths were seen once. Sequencing was done on a sample of PBMCs. These receptors all stem from a male donor in good health and CMV-seropositive.

J is TRBJ1-4 and V is TRBV28, with a tentative D call TRBD1 (5 bases). The CDR3 runs to 13 residues. CDR1 and CDR2 (germline): MDHEN, SYDVKM. V was cut by 6 bases and J by 7 bases, with 12 bases left in between. CDR3 in DNA: TGTGCCAGCAGAGGCAGGGTGCGTGAAAAACTGTTTTTT. This encodes CASRGRVREKLFF.

The chain carries TRBV5-1 and TRBJ1-1, with no clear D. This CDR3 has 13 residues. Trimming shortened V by 0 bases and J by 8 bases, and 11 bases separated the two germline ends. Germline V gives CDR1 SGHRS, CDR2 YFSETQ. The CDR3, as DNA: TGCGCCAGCAGCTTGGCCGGCGGAGGGGAAGCTTTCTTT. Amino acids: CASSLAGGGEAFF.

This rearrangement joins TRBV5-6 to TRBJ1-6; a weak D match, TRBD1 (5 bases). CDR3 length: 14 residues. Germline CDR1 reads SGHDT; CDR2 reads YYEEEE. Trimming stripped 0 bases from V and 15 bases from J, with 16 bases between. In nucleotides, the CDR3 is TGTGCCAGCAGCTTGGCCACCGGGTCCCAGGGCCTCCACTTT. Encoded protein: CASSLATGSQGLHF.

This clone was seen a few times. This sequence joins TRBV28 and TRBJ1-5, with 8 bases lining up with TRBD1. The CDR3 length is 15 residues. The V segment lost 5 bases and the J segment 2 bases; nucleotides outside the gene matches: 5. Germline-derived CDR1 and CDR2 are MDHEN and SYDVKM. The CDR3 DNA is TGTGCCAGCAGTCGCAACAGGGGGGGCAATCAGCCCCAGCATTTT. Its protein is CASSRNRGGNQPQHF.

The rearrangement links TRBV5-6 to TRBJ1-5; 10 bases line up with TRBD1. With 4 bases clipped from V and 7 bases from J, the junction kept 11 bases outside the gene matches. Germline assignment: CDR1 SGHDT and CDR2 YYEEEE. The CDR3 is made up of 16 amino acids. The CDR3 reads CASSRTGQGEEQPQHF. DNA for the CDR3: TGTGCCAGCAGCCGAACCGGACAGGGGGAAGAACAGCCCCAGCATTTT. Full variable domain (rest looked up from reference TRBV5-6 and TRBJ1-5): DAGVTQSPTHLIKTRGQQVTLRCSPKSGHDTVSWYQQALGQGPQFIFQYYEEEERQRGNFPDRFSGHQFPNYSSELNVNALLLGDSALYLCASSRTGQGEEQPQHFGDGTRLSIL.

The chain couples TRBV18 to TRBJ1-1, with 12 bases fitting TRBD1. Germline CDR1 KGHSH, CDR2 LQKENI. The V segment lost 4 bases and the J segment 2 bases; nucleotides outside the gene matches: 2. This CDR3 has 15 residues. Here the CDR3 DNA reads TGTGCCAGCTCACAGGGGACAGGGGGCAACACTGAAGCTTTCTTT. Translating gives CASSQGTGGNTEAFF.

The CDR3 DNA is TGTGCCAGCAGTTTATCGGCCCGTCCTTGGCAGGGATCCTACGAGCAGTACTTC. Translating it yields CASSLSARPWQGSYEQYF. The V and J genes are TRBV27 and TRBJ2-7, with D possibly being TRBD1 (5 bases). This CDR3 is built from 18 residues. V was shortened by 0 bases and J by 1 base, with 19 bases between the two germline ends. The germline V gene encodes CDR1 MNHEY and CDR2 SMNVEV (reference sequence).

The chain has TRBV7-2 and TRBJ2-7; TRBD2 aligns across 9 bases. Germline V gene sequence: CDR1 SGHTA, CDR2 FQGNSA. CDR3 length: 14 residues. Trimming at V came to 3 bases and at J to 4 bases, leaving 4 bases not matched to a gene. The CDR3 spells CASSFGGRGYEQYF. DNA of the CDR3: TGTGCCAGCAGCTTTGGCGGGAGGGGGTACGAGCAGTACTTC. The full variable domain, rest sourced from reference TRBV7-2 and TRBJ2-7, is GAGVSQSPSNKVTEKGKDVELRCDPISGHTALYWYRQSLGQGLEFLIYFQGNSAPDKSGLPSDRFSAERTGGSVSTLTIQRTQQEDSAVYLCASSFGGRGYEQYFGPGTRLTVT.

This clone was observed a handful of times. The chain has TRBV7-9 and TRBJ1-6, with a possible D match to TRBD1 (5 bases). Germline CDR1 and CDR2: SEHNR and FQNEAQ (reference sequence). The CDR3 sequence is 13 residues long. V lost 7 bases, J lost 7 bases, and 11 bases lay in between. CDR3 region: CASTAGNNSPLHF. CDR3 bases: TGTGCCAGCACAGCAGGGAACAATTCACCCCTCCACTTT.

The genes are TRBV7-2 and TRBJ1-2; D is ambiguous. The CDR3 spans 15 residues. V was shortened by 0 bases and J by 5 bases, with 13 bases between the two germline ends. Looked up from germline, CDR1 is SGHTA and CDR2 is FQGNSA. CDR3 in amino acids: CASSLALVGNYGYTF. The CDR3 DNA follows: TGTGCCAGCAGCTTAGCCCTGGTCGGGAATTATGGCTACACCTTC.

This chain joins TRBV7-8 and TRBJ2-7, with 10 bases identical to TRBD1. This CDR3 is 17 amino acids long. V lost 2 bases to trimming and J lost 5 bases; unmatched junction nucleotides: 12. CDR1 is SGHVS, CDR2 FQNEAQ, per germline. CDR3 DNA: TGTGCCAGCAGCTTATCGACAGGGGGCCGCCTTAGGGACGAGCAGTACTTC. Amino acid sequence: CASSLSTGGRLRDEQYF.

This clone was detected only once. The rearrangement uses TRBV7-2 and TRBJ2-5; 8 bases match TRBD2. The DNA end is more similar to TRBJ2-7, so the J call may be wrong. Germline V CDR1 and CDR2: SGHTA, FQGNSA. CDR3 length equals 16 residues. CDR3 nucleotide sequence: TGTGCCAGCAGCTACTCCGGGGGGGCGGAACCCTACGAGCAGTACTTC. As protein: CASSYSGGAEPYEQYF.

The genes are TRBV11-2 and TRBJ2-7, with TRBD2 as a possible D gene (6 bases). V was trimmed by 1 base and J by 0 bases, leaving 10 bases between them. Germline V gene lookup returns CDR1 SGHAT and CDR2 FQNNGV. CDR3 size: 15 residues. CDR3 region: CASSLARLGSYEQYF. The CDR3 nucleotides read TGTGCCAGCAGCTTAGCGCGACTAGGCTCCTACGAGCAGTACTTC.

This chain joins TRBV30 and TRBJ1-4; TRBD1 matches 8 bases. CDR1 GTSNPN and CDR2 SVGIG come from the germline V gene (reference sequence). This CDR3 contains 13 residues. Germline trimming cut 3 bases from V and 6 bases from J; bases unmatched to any gene: 3. The CDR3 DNA sequence: TGTGCCTGGAGCCCGGACAGGGATGAAAAACTGTTTTTT. Its translation: CAWSPDRDEKLFF.

This clone has a handful of counts. V and J are TRBV30 and TRBJ2-7; possible D gene TRBD2, 5 bases. CDR3 length: 11 residues. With 8 bases removed from V and 6 bases from J, the gap between germline ends came to 14 bases. Germline CDR1 and CDR2: GTSNPN and SVGIG (reference sequence). For the CDR3, the DNA is TGTGCCGGAACCGGACTGTCCGAGCAGTACTTC. Amino acid sequence: CAGTGLSEQYF.

This chain joins TRBV27 and TRBJ2-2; 8 nucleotides line up with TRBD1. This CDR3 comprises 16 residues. Trimming removed 0 bases from V and 6 bases from J; junction bases left unmatched: 6. Germline loops: CDR1 MNHEY, CDR2 SMNVEV (reference sequence). The CDR3 protein is CASSLSGRGLSGELFF. The DNA of the CDR3 is TGTGCCAGCAGTTTATCGGGCAGGGGGCTTTCCGGGGAGCTGTTTTTT.

The chain combines TRBV28 with TRBJ2-1, with D perhaps TRBD1 (6 bases). The CDR3 covers 14 residues. Looked up from germline, CDR1 is MDHEN and CDR2 is SYDVKM. The germline V and J ends were trimmed by 5 bases and 0 bases, with 8 bases remaining between them. In DNA form, the CDR3 reads TGTGCCAGCAGTCACAGGGACTCCTACAATGAGCAGTTCTTC. Protein product: CASSHRDSYNEQFF.

V gene TRBV27 combines with J gene TRBJ2-2; D may be TRBD1 (6 bases). The V and J ends lost 6 bases and 6 bases respectively, with 20 bases between them. There are 16 residues in the CDR3. Per germline, CDR1 MNHEY and CDR2 SMNVEV (reference sequence). CDR3 region: CASSFQGNSLAGELFF. The CDR3 DNA reads TGTGCCAGCAGCTTTCAGGGGAACTCGCTAGCCGGGGAGCTGTTTTTT.

Worth noting for this clone: The junction differs from germline at one of its ends, possibly a read error. The chain combines TRBV6-5 with TRBJ2-7; possible D gene TRBD1, 7 bases. The CDR3 runs to 14 residues. Germline CDR1 reads MNHEY; CDR2 reads SVGAGI. The CDR3 here is CASSYAGQDYERYF. The CDR3 coding sequence is TGTGCCAGCAGTTACGCCGGACAGGACTACGAGCGGTACTTC.

The gene calls are TRBV5-4 and TRBJ2-2; 11 nucleotides agree with TRBD2. Germline CDR1 is SGHNT and CDR2 is YYREEE (reference sequence). J was trimmed by 4 bases and V by 2 bases; bases with no gene match: 10. The CDR3 length is 18 residues. CDR3 DNA: TGTGCCAGCAGCTTACCCTTAGCGGGAGGGTCTATCACCGGGGAGCTGTTTTTT. Translating gives CASSLPLAGGSITGELFF.

This clone was counted only a few times. The chain has TRBV19 and TRBJ1-5; TRBD1 aligns across 8 bases. Germline trimming cut 4 bases from V and 6 bases from J; bases unmatched to any gene: 2. This CDR3 comprises 13 residues. Germline assignment: CDR1 LNHDA and CDR2 SQIVND (reference sequence). As DNA, the CDR3 is TGTGCCAGTAGTACAGGGGGCGGTCAGCCCCAGCATTTT. Amino acid sequence: CASSTGGGQPQHF.

J is TRBJ2-5 and V is TRBV21-1; TRBD1 is taken as the D call from the table, unchecked against the DNA. TRBV21-1 constitutes a pseudogene. This CDR3 is built from 14 residues. In nucleotides, the CDR3 is TGTGCCAGCAGCAAACCAGGGACAGGAGAGACCCAGTACTTC. Translated: CASSKPGTGETQYF.

The gene calls are TRBV28 and TRBJ1-1; no clear D gene. This CDR3 has 16 residues. Germline values: CDR1 MDHEN, CDR2 SYDVKM. Trimming took off 6 bases at V and 0 bases at J, with 17 bases between the two ends. CDR3 protein: CASSPDRGTMNTEAFF. In DNA form, the CDR3 reads TGTGCCAGCAGCCCCGACCGGGGAACGATGAACACTGAAGCTTTCTTT.

The chain employs TRBV13 and TRBJ2-1; 8 nucleotides agree with TRBD2. From germline, CDR1 is PRHDT and CDR2 FYEKMQ (reference sequence). The CDR3 runs 19 residues. The V segment lost 2 bases and the J segment 5 bases; nucleotides outside the gene matches: 17. CDR3 nucleotide sequence: TGTGCCAGCAGCTTAACCCCCTGGGTGGCTAGCGGGCCCAACAATGAGCAGTTCTTC. Protein product: CASSLTPWVASGPNNEQFF.

The V gene is TRBV4-1, the J gene TRBJ2-3, with 7 bases lining up with TRBD2. The junction had 14 bases not matched to a gene; V was cut back by 3 bases and J by 11 bases. Germline loops: CDR1 MGHRA, CDR2 YSYEKL. CDR3 length: 15 amino acids. The CDR3 region is CASSQGWGRDFLQYF. As DNA, the CDR3 is TGCGCCAGCAGCCAGGGGTGGGGGAGGGATTTTTTGCAGTATTTT.

The V gene is TRBV19, the J gene TRBJ2-7, with TRBD2 matching 12 bases. The ends lost 4 bases at V and 4 bases at J; junction bases unmatched: 11. Looked up from germline, CDR1 is LNHDA and CDR2 is SQIVND (reference sequence). The CDR3 extends over 17 amino acids. Here the CDR3 reads CASSRRLAGDPGYEQYF. DNA for the CDR3: TGTGCCAGTAGTAGGAGACTAGCGGGAGACCCCGGGTACGAGCAGTACTTC. The entire variable domain, with the rest obtained from reference TRBV19 and TRBJ2-7, is as follows: DGGITQSPKYLFRKEGQNVTLSCEQNLNHDAMYWYRQDPGQGLRLIYYSQIVNDFQKGDIAEGYSVSREKKESFPLTVTSAQKNPTAFYLCASSRRLAGDPGYEQYFGPGTRLTVT.

The chain couples TRBV6-5 to TRBJ2-5; 7 nucleotides line up with TRBD1. V shed 0 bases, J shed 5 bases, and the junction held 9 bases outside the gene matches. Germline V gene lookup returns CDR1 MNHEY and CDR2 SVGAGI. The CDR3 totals 16 residues. CDR3 DNA sequence: TGTGCCAGCAGTTACTCGAGAGGGGGCCTATGGGAGACCCAGTACTTC. It encodes CASSYSRGGLWETQYF.

This rearrangement joins TRBV4-3 to TRBJ2-3; 9 bases align to TRBD2. Germline assignment: CDR1 LGHNA and CDR2 YSLEER. This CDR3 contains 17 residues. V trimming: 0 bases; J trimming: 3 bases; junction bases outside the gene matches: 7. The CDR3 here is CASSQDLGSGSTDTQYF. The CDR3 bases are TGCGCCAGCAGCCAAGATCTTGGTAGCGGGAGTACAGATACGCAGTATTTT.